The following is a T cell receptor beta chain sequence with its context. The antigen remains undetermined. This record belongs to a study of blood T cells in healthy people across ages. General study findings and limits: Aged donors had fewer naive CD4+ cells and lower diversity than long-lived donors. Diversity was estimated from one million T cells, and these estimates were considered underestimates.

The CDR3 spans 15 residues. V gave up 3 bases and J gave up 2 bases; unmatched junction bases: 6. Germline values: CDR1 MNHNS, CDR2 SASEGT. Every sample had a minimum of 6.5 million PBMCs isolated. A sample-barcoded 5' primer and a J-beta primer mix were used in a second PCR of roughly 7 to 11 cycles. TCRdb passed the 5' RACE reads through MiXCR, listing each CDR3 protein once. The repertoire holds just over 1 million distinct CDR3 sequences, with 40% to 45% as singletons. The chain carries TRBV6-1 and TRBJ1-2, with TRBD1 identical over 7 bases. The specimen was blood. The clonotype was recovered from a woman aged 60 to 75 in good health. CDR3 sequence reads: CASSETGYGNYGYTF. The CDR3 nucleotides are TGTGCCAGCAGTGAGACAGGGTATGGGAACTATGGCTACACCTTC.